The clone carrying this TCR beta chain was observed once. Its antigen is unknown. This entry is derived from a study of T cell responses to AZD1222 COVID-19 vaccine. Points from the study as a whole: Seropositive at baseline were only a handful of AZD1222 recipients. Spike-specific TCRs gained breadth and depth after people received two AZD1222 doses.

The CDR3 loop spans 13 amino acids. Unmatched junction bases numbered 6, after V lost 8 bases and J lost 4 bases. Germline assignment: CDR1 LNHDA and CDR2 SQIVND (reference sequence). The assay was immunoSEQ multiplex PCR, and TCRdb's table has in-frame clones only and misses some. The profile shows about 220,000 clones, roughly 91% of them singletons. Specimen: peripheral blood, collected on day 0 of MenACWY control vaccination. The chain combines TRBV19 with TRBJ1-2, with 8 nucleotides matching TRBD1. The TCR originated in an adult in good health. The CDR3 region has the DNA TGTGCCAGTGCCGGACAGGGCATCTATGGCTACACCTTC. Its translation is CASAGQGIYGYTF.